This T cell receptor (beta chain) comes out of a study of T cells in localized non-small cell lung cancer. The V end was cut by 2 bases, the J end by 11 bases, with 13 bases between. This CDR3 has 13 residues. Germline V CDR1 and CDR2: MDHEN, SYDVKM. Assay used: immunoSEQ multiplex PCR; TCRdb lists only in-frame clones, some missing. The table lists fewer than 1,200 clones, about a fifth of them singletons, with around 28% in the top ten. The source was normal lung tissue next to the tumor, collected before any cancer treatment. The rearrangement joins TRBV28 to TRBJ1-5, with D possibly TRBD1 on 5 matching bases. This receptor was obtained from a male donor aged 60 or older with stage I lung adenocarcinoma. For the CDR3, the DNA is TGTGCCAGCAGTTTAGGACCGCTACAGGCCCAGCATTTT. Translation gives CASSLGPLQAQHF.